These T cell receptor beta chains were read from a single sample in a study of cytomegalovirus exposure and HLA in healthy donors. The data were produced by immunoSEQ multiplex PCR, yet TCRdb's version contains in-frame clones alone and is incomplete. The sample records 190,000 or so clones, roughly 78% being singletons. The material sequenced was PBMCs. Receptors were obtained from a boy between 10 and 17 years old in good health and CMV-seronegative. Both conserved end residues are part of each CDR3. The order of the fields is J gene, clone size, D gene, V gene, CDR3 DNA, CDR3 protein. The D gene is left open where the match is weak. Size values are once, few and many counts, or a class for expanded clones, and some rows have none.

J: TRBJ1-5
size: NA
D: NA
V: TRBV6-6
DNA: TGTGCCAGCAGTTACGGATTACAGGCGGGGAATCAGCCCCAGCATTTT
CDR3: CASSYGLQAGNQPQHF

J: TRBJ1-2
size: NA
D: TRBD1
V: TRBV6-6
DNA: TGTGCCAGCAGTCTAGGGGACAGGGCGGCGGGCTACACCTTC
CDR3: CASSLGDRAAGYTF

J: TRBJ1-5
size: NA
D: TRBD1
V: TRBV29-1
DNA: TGCAGCGCCTCGACAGGGGTCGGTCAGCCCCAGCATTTT
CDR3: CSASTGVGQPQHF

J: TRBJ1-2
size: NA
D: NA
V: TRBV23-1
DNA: TGCGCCAGCAGGGGCCCTCACTATGGCTACACCTTC
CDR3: CASRGPHYGYTF

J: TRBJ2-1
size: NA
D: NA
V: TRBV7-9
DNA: TGTGCCAGCAGCCCAGTTGGGAGTCATGCTGAGCAGTTCTTC
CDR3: CASSPVGSHAEQFF

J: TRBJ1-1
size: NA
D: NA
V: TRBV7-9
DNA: TGTGCCAGCAGCCTGACAGGCCCGAACACTGAAGCTTTCTTT
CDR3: CASSLTGPNTEAFF

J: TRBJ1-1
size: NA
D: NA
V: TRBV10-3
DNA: TGTGCCATCAGTACACTCGGACGGGAGAACACTGAAGCTTTCTTT
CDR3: CAISTLGRENTEAFF

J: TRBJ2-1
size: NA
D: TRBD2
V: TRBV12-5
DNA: TGTGCTAGTGGTCCGGGGACTAGCGGAGCGGGGAATGAGCAGTTCTTC
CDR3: CASGPGTSGAGNEQFF

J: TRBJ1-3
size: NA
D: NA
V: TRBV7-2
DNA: TGTGCCAGCAGCTTAGCGTCAGGCCGCTCTGGAAACACCATATATTTT
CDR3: CASSLASGRSGNTIYF

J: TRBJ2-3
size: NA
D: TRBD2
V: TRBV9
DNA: TGTGCCAGCAGCGAAGCGGGGTCTAGCACAGATACGCAGTATTTT
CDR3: CASSEAGSSTDTQYF

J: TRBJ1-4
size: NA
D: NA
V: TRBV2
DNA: TGTGCCAGCAGTGTAAATGGACAGACTAATGAAAAACTGTTTTTT
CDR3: CASSVNGQTNEKLFF

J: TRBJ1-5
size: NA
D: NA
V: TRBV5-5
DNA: TGTGCCAGCAGCTCCACGGGGGGCAGGCAGCCCCAGCATTTT
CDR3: CASSSTGGRQPQHF

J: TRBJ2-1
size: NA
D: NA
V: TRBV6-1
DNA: TGTGCCAGCAGTGAAGGGGAGGCCGGAGGTGGTGAGCAGTTCTTC
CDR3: CASSEGEAGGGEQFF

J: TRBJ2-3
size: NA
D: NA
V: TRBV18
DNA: TGTGCCAGCTCGTCGACAGGCGCAGATACGCAGTATTTT
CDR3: CASSSTGADTQYF

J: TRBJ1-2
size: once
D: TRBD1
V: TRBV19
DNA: TGTGCCACAGAACAGGGGCTCGGCTATGGCTACACCTTC
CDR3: CATEQGLGYGYTF